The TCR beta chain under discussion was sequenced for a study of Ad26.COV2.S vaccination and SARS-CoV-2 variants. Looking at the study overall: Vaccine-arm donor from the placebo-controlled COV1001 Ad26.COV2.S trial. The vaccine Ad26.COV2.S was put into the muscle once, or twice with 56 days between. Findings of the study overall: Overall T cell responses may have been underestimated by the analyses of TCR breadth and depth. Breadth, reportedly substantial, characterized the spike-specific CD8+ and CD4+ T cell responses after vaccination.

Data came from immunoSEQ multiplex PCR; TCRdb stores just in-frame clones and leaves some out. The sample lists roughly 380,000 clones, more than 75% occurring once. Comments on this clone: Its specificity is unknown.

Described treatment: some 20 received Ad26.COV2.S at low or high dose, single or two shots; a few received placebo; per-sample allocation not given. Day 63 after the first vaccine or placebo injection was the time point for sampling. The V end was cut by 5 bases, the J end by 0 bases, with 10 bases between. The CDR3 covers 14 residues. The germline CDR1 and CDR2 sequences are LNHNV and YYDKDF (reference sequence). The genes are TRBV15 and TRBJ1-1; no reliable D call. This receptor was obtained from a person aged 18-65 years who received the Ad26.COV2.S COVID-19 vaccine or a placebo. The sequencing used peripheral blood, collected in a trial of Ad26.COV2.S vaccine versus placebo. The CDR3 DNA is TGTGCCACCAGCGGACCTTATCTGAACACTGAAGCTTTCTTT. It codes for CATSGPYLNTEAFF. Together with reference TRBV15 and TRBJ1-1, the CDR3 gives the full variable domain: DAMVIQNPRYQVTQFGKPVTLSCSQTLNHNVMYWYQQKSSQAPKLLFHYYDKDFNNEADTPDNFQSRRPNTSFCFLDIRSPGLGDTAMYLCATSGPYLNTEAFFGQGTRLTVV.